Listed below are T cell receptor beta chains from one sample, sequenced in a study of T cell repertoires in cytomegalovirus infection. Antigens of these TCRs are unknown. TCRdb recomputed calls from the reads with MiXCR, one row per CDR3 protein. The sample carries 550,000 to 700,000 distinct CDR3 sequences, about 39% recorded once. The sample consisted of cultured PBMCs, taken from culture after CMV antigen stimulation. These receptors were obtained from a human donor in good health (CMV status not recorded). Some clones in this sample may be carry-over from other donors' samples. Each CDR3 is given with its conserved first and last residue. Each record gives: J gene, V gene, CDR3 protein.

>TRBJ1-1|TRBV10-3
CAIRNNEDTEAFF
>TRBJ1-1|TRBV7-2
CASSFDAGATEAFF
>TRBJ2-1|TRBV6-2/TRBV6-3
CASSRAPRGHEQFF
>TRBJ1-1|TRBV28
CASSLFGVLEAFF
>TRBJ2-1|TRBV7-2
CATKWDRVGSEQFF
>TRBJ2-7|TRBV7-2
CASSSARGRPSYEQYF
>TRBJ1-2|TRBV7-2
CASSSSSRGLGYTF
>TRBJ1-5|TRBV27
CASSPSPFGQPQHF
>TRBJ2-2|TRBV20-1
CSARGAMRGTTGELFF
>TRBJ2-1|TRBV15
CATSRLGTGASYNEQFF
>TRBJ2-1|TRBV7-2
CASSLGQGVIYEQFF
>TRBJ1-2|TRBV10-3
CAISGLGGAQQGYTF
>TRBJ1-6|TRBV6-6
CATEKGRPSSYNSPLHF
>TRBJ1-1|TRBV15
CATSRVGGTEAFF
>TRBJ2-1|TRBV7-4
CASSSQYMRYEQFF
>TRBJ1-2|TRBV5-1
CASNQGGTNYGYTF
>TRBJ2-3|TRBV7-2
CASSLVGGTLADTQYF
>TRBJ2-1|TRBV13
CASSLGILAGDYEQFF
>TRBJ1-2|TRBV7-9
CASTPVAGQNYGYTF
>TRBJ1-1|TRBV20-1
CSASGTGYYRDTEAFF
>TRBJ1-5|TRBV6-6
CASSYQGSGQPQHF
>TRBJ2-4|TRBV7-8
CASSPPNHMGLAGFLAKNIQYF